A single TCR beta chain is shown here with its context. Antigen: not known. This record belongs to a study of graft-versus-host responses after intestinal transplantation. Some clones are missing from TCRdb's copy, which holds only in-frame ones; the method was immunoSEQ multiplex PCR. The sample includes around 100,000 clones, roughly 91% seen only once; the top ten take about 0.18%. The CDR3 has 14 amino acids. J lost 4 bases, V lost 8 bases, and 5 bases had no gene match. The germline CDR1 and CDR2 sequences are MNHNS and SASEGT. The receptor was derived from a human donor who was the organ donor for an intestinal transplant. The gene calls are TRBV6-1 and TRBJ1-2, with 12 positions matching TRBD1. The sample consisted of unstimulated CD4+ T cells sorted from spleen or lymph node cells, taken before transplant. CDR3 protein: CASRDRGHGYGYTF. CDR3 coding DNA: TGTGCCAGCCGGGACAGGGGGCATGGCTATGGCTACACCTTC.